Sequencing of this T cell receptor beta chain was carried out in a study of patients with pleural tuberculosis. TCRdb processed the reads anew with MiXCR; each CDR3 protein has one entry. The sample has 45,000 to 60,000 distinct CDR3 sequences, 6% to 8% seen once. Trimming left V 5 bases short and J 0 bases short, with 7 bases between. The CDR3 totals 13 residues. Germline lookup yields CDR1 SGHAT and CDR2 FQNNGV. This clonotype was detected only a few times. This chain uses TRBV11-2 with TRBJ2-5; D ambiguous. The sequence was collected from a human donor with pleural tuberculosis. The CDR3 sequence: CASSNSYQETQYF. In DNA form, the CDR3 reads TGTGCCAGCAGCAATTCGTACCAAGAGACCCAGTACTTC.